This paragraph reports one T cell receptor beta chain. The antigen is undetermined. Mismatch with germline at one junction end may stem from a read error. The assay that was used to sequence DNA from cultured CD4+ T cells was the Oncomine TCR Beta short-read assay. In TCRdb, the PCR reads were re-called with MiXCR into one record per CDR3 protein. This sample has 9,000 to 15,000 distinct CDR3 sequences, with about 32% found just once. These data come from a study of vaccination and CD4 T cells after COVID-19. Study-wide context: Convalescent donors: six male, four female; seven Caucasian, two Asian, one multiracial, two Hispanic. For post-vaccine samples, collection took place a median around 73 days after dose two, ranging from 14 to 241.

Treatment indicated: roughly ten-day PBMC culture with coronavirus spike peptide pools or control peptides (ViraFEST assay). The germline CDR1 and CDR2 sequences are MNHEY and SVGAGI. This CDR3 region has 14 residues. The genes are TRBV6-5 and TRBJ2-7; 7 bases align to TRBD1. The sequences come from CD4+ T cells from blood, cultured in vitro, collected before SARS-CoV-2 vaccination. The TCR originated in a human donor who received a COVID-19 vaccine. In DNA, the CDR3 is TGTGCCAGCAGTTATGGACAGGTTTCCTACGAGCAGAACTTC. Its translation is CASSYGQVSYEQNF.